This entry concerns a single T cell receptor (beta chain). Its antigen is as yet unknown. This entry is derived from a study of identical twins. Findings and limits, study-wide: In beta out-of-frame sequences, the excess sharing between twins was weaker. Abundant beta clonotypes from cord blood bore fewer insertions; memory repertoires lacked this pattern.

The CDR3 runs 14 residues. J lost 4 bases, V lost 6 bases, and 8 bases had no gene match. CDR1 is SNHLY, CDR2 FYNNEI, per germline. A universal primer site came from template switching; cDNA carried unique molecular identifiers. From the 5' RACE reads, TCRdb called clonotypes with MiXCR, one entry per CDR3 protein. The sample comprises hundreds of thousands of distinct CDR3 sequences, more than 6.5% of which are singletons, and approximately 2.1% rests with the top ten. The same sample was also studied in work on yellow fever vaccine responses in identical twins.

The V call is TRBV2, the J call TRBJ1-2, with TRBD1 matching over 7 bases. This clonotype was obtained from a woman aged 18 to 35 in good health. Material: memory (CD45RO+) T cells sorted from blood. The CDR3: CASRATGNLYGYTF. The CDR3 DNA sequence: TGTGCCAGCAGGGCGACAGGGAACCTCTATGGCTACACCTTC.